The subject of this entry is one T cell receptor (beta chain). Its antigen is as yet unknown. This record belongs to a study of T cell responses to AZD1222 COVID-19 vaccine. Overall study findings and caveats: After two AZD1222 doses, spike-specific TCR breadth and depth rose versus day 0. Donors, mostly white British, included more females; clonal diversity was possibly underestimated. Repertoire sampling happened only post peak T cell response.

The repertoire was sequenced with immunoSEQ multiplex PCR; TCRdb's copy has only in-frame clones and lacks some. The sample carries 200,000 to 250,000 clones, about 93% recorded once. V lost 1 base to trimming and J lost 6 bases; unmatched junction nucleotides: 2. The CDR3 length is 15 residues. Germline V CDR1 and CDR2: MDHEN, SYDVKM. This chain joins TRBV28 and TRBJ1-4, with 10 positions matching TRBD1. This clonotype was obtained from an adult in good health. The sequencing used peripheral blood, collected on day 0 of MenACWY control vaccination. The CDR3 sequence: CASSLLGTGDEKLFF. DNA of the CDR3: TGTGCCAGCAGTTTATTGGGGACAGGGGATGAAAAACTGTTTTTT.